This T cell receptor (beta chain) was captured in a study of beta chain features in type 1 diabetes. Reverse transcribing all isolated RNA meant expressed TCRB transcripts were sequenced. Profiling relied on immunoSEQ multiplex PCR, and the TCRdb table lists in-frame clones only, not all of them. The sample holds roughly 150,000 clones, over 6% seen once. Study-wide points: In all four CD4+ subsets, TCRB CDR3 length was significantly, moderately reduced in type 1 diabetes.

Sorting gave populations that all exceeded 98% purity. Notes on this clone: Antigen: not known.

Germline CDR1 is MNHEY and CDR2 is SVGAGI. Trimming took off 5 bases at V and 3 bases at J, with 16 bases between the two ends. The CDR3 has 15 residues. The sequence came from a man between 18 and 35 years old with type 1 diabetes. The chain couples TRBV6-5 to TRBJ1-1, with D possibly being TRBD1 (6 bases). Sequencing was performed on central memory CD4+ T cells from blood. The CDR3 nucleotides are TGTGCCAGCAGTCCCCTTGGGGGCGCCCACACTGAAGCTTTCTTT. It codes for CASSPLGGAHTEAFF.